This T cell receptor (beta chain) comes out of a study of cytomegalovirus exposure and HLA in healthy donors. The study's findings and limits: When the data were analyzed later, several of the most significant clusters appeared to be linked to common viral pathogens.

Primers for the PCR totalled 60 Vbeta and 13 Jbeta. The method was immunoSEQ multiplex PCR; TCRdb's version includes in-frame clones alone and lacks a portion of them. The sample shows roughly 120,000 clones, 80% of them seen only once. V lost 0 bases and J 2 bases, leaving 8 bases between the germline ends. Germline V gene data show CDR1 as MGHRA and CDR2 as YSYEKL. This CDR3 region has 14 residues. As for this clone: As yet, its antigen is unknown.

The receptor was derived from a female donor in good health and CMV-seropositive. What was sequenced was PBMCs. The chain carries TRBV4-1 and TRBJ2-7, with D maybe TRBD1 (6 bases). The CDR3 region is CASSQDRDTYEQYF. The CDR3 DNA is TGCGCCAGCAGCCAAGACAGGGACACCTACGAGCAGTACTTC.